The TCR beta chain described here comes from a study of T-cell reconstitution after alpha-beta-depleted transplantation in children. Study-level findings and limits: At day 60, the high TCRbeta diversity found in some patients originated from recipient T cells and thymic progenitors that had survived. A year had passed since transplant, and T-cell counts and diversity by then came mostly from newly produced T cells. It was reported that alpha-beta T cells came from several hundred expanded graft clones (about two months after transplant).

V was trimmed by 5 bases and J by 4 bases, leaving 14 bases between them. The CDR3 loop spans 13 amino acids. Germline CDR1 and CDR2: DFQATT and SNEGSKA (reference sequence). A remark on this clonotype: As yet, its antigen is unknown.

Unique molecular identifiers were used to barcode this TCRbeta library. TCRdb fed the PCR reads into MiXCR, producing one record per CDR3 protein. The table has fewer than 550,000 distinct CDR3 sequences, about 10% seen once. Sequenced material: PBMCs, mostly from graft donor cells, taken 180 days after TCRalphabeta/CD19-depleted stem cell transplant. The chain carries TRBV20-1 and TRBJ1-1, with a weak D call TRBD1 (5 bases). The TCR was taken from a female patient aged 2 to 10 who had a stem cell transplant for aplastic anemia, so the T cells may come from the graft donor. The CDR3 spells CSAPDISGTEAFF. CDR3 DNA sequence: TGCAGTGCTCCGGACATATCTGGCACTGAAGCTTTCTTT.